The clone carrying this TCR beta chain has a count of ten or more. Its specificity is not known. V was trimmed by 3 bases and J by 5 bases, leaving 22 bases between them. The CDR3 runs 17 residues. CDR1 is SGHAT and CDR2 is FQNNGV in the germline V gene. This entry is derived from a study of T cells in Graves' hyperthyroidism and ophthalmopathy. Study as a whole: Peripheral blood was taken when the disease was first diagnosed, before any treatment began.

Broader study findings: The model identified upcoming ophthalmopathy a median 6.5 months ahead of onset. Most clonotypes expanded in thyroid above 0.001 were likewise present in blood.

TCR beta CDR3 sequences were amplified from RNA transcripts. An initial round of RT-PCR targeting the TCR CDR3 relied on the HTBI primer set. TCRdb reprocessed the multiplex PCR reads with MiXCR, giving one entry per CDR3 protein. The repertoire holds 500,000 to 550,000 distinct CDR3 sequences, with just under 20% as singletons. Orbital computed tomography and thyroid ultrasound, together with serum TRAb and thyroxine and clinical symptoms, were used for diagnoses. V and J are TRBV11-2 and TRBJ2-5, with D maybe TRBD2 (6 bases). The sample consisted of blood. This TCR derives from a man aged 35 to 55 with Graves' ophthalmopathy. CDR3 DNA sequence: TGTGCCAGCAGCTTGGGTGAGAGTAGCGGTGCCCGGGAGACCCAGTACTTC. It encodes CASSLGESSGARETQYF.